This entry lists 13 T cell receptor beta chains sequenced from one sample in a study of blood T cell repertoires in COVID-19. Sequencing used immunoSEQ multiplex PCR; TCRdb keeps in-frame clones, though not all of them. The sample records some 530,000 clones, 80% to 90% being singletons. Sequences were obtained from peripheral blood. These receptors were obtained from a human donor in a cohort sampled during active COVID-19.

The chain is built from TRBV7-2 and TRBJ1-3; D may be TRBD1 (6 bases). V lost 1 base to trimming and J lost 1 base, with 8 bases between them. Germline V gene data show CDR1 as SGHTA and CDR2 as FQGNSA. This CDR3 spans 15 amino acids. The CDR3 is CASSLDRDSGNTIYF. The CDR3 DNA is TGTGCCAGCAGCTTAGACAGGGATTCTGGAAACACCATATATTTT.

The chain has TRBV25-1 and TRBJ1-2, with a possible D match to TRBD1 (5 bases). V lost 2 bases and J 4 bases, leaving 11 bases between the germline ends. The germline gives CDR1 MGHDK, CDR2 SYGVNS. The CDR3 length is 14 residues. CDR3 DNA: TGTGCCAGCAGTGAAATTGACAGTTTCTATGGCTACACCTTC. Protein product: CASSEIDSFYGYTF.

CDR3 nucleotide sequence: TGCAGCGTTGAAGAGCGGGGCCGACACAGAGAGACCCAGTACTTC. Its protein is CSVEERGRHRETQYF. The chain has TRBV29-1 and TRBJ2-5; maybe TRBD2 (6 bases). The CDR3 runs 15 residues. V lost 0 bases and J 4 bases, leaving 15 bases between the germline ends. Germline CDR1 reads SQVTM; CDR2 reads ANQGSEA.

The CDR3 loop reads CASRKREGLVGGELFF. The CDR3, as DNA: TGTGCCAGCAGAAAGCGGGAGGGCCTTGTCGGCGGGGAGCTGTTTTTT. The chain recombines TRBV5-4 with TRBJ2-2, with 10 bases fitting TRBD2. The CDR3 covers 16 residues. Germline trimming cut 5 bases from V and 7 bases from J; bases unmatched to any gene: 11. CDR1 is SGHNT, CDR2 YYREEE, per germline (reference sequence). The full variable domain, completed using reference TRBV5-4 and TRBJ2-2, is ETGVTQSPTHLIKTRGQQVTLRCSSQSGHNTVSWYQQALGQGPQFIFQYYREEENGRGNFPPRFSGLQFPNYSSELNVNALELDDSALYLCASRKREGLVGGELFFGEGSRLTVL.

The chain employs TRBV30 and TRBJ1-2; 7 bases agree with TRBD1. The CDR3 is 12 residues long. CDR1 is GTSNPN, CDR2 SVGIG, per germline (reference sequence). V was clipped by 7 bases and J by 3 bases; unmatched bases: 5. This CDR3 reads CAYTTGYYGYTF. CDR3 nucleotides: TGTGCCTACACGACAGGGTACTATGGCTACACCTTC.

The chain links TRBV29-1 to TRBJ2-7; tentative D call: TRBD2 (7 bases). V lost 2 bases to trimming and J lost 4 bases, with 18 bases between them. The CDR3 runs to 15 residues. Looked up from germline, CDR1 is SQVTM and CDR2 is ANQGSEA. The CDR3 region is CSVEFSGRGGYEQYF. In DNA, the CDR3 is TGCAGCGTTGAATTCTCGGGGAGGGGGGGATACGAGCAGTACTTC.

In DNA, the CDR3 is TGTGCCAGCACCGGAATCTCAGGGGGCGGAGAACTAGCGGGAGCAGGGGAGACCCAGTACTTC. It yields the protein CASTGISGGGELAGAGETQYF. The gene calls are TRBV28 and TRBJ2-5, with 11 bases fitting TRBD2. CDR1 MDHEN and CDR2 SYDVKM come from the germline V gene. Trimming cost V 7 bases and J 5 bases; bases outside gene matches: 27. The CDR3 sequence is 21 residues long.

The rearrangement uses TRBV2 and TRBJ1-5; D gene unclear. The CDR3 sequence is 14 residues long. V was shortened by 10 bases and J by 2 bases, with 15 bases between the two germline ends. In germline, CDR1 is SNHLY, CDR2 FYNNEI. This CDR3 reads CATRGRRGNQPQHF. CDR3 nucleotide sequence: TGTGCCACTAGAGGGAGGAGAGGCAATCAGCCCCAGCATTTT.

In this sample, this clone turned up once. The chain has TRBV18 and TRBJ1-3; no clear D gene. Trimming took off 1 base at V and 3 bases at J, with 10 bases between the two ends. CDR3 length: 15 residues. Germline-derived CDR1 and CDR2 are KGHSH and LQKENI. The CDR3, as DNA: TGTGCCAGCTCACCACTCATAGGGAGTGGAAACACCATATATTTT. This sequence encodes CASSPLIGSGNTIYF. The full variable domain, in which reference TRBV18 and TRBJ1-3 provide the parts outside the CDR3, is NAGVMQNPRHLVRRRGQEARLRCSPMKGHSHVYWYRQLPEEGLKFMVYLQKENIIDESGMPKERFSAEFPKEGPSILRIQQVVRGDSAAYFCASSPLIGSGNTIYFGEGSWLTVV.

The rearrangement uses TRBV5-1 and TRBJ2-2; perhaps TRBD2 as D (5 bases). CDR1 is SGHRS and CDR2 is YFSETQ in the germline V gene. This CDR3 has 14 residues. The V and J ends lost 5 bases and 1 base respectively, with 9 bases between them. The DNA for the CDR3 is TGCGCCAGCAGTCGGGCGGGGAACACCGGGGAGCTGTTTTTT. Translation gives CASSRAGNTGELFF.

The V call is TRBV15, the J call TRBJ2-5, with 9 bases identical to TRBD1. The V and J ends lost 4 bases and 5 bases, in that order; junction bases with no gene match: 11. This CDR3 region has 16 residues. Germline CDR1 reads LNHNV; CDR2 reads YYDKDF (reference sequence). The CDR3 sequence: CATSTPRDRALETQYF. The CDR3 bases are TGTGCCACCAGCACCCCCCGGGACAGGGCATTGGAGACCCAGTACTTC. The full variable domain, its missing parts supplied by reference TRBV15 and TRBJ2-5, is DAMVIQNPRYQVTQFGKPVTLSCSQTLNHNVMYWYQQKSSQAPKLLFHYYDKDFNNEADTPDNFQSRRPNTSFCFLDIRSPGLGDTAMYLCATSTPRDRALETQYFGPGTRLLVL.

This clone was found once. This chain uses TRBV27 with TRBJ1-5; D is ambiguous. The germline gives CDR1 MNHEY, CDR2 SMNVEV (reference sequence). V was cut by 6 bases and J by 4 bases, with 16 bases left in between. The CDR3 loop spans 15 amino acids. CDR3 residues: CASRLPGRYNQPQHF. As DNA, the CDR3 is TGTGCCAGCAGACTACCCGGGAGATATAATCAGCCCCAGCATTTT.

The CDR3 loop is CASSLYPTGDYEQYF. The CDR3 DNA reads as TGTGCCAGCAGTTTATACCCGACCGGGGACTACGAGCAGTACTTC. This chain joins TRBV28 and TRBJ2-7; D may be TRBD2 (5 bases). The germline CDR1 and CDR2 sequences are MDHEN and SYDVKM. V was shortened by 1 base and J by 3 bases, with 13 bases between the two germline ends. This CDR3 has 15 amino acids.